This entry lists 29 T cell receptor beta chains sequenced from one sample in a study of OX40 agonist ivuxolimab in advanced cancers. Generated by immunoSEQ multiplex PCR, the TCRdb table keeps only in-frame clones and is missing some. This sample has tens of thousands of clones, with approximately 91% found just once. The starting material was CD4+ or CD8+ T cells sorted from blood, obtained in a trial of the OX40 agonist ivuxolimab. The receptor set was obtained from an adult with an advanced solid tumor such as melanoma, head and neck, liver or kidney cancer.

V is TRBV27 and J is TRBJ2-1; 8 positions agree with TRBD2. This CDR3 contains 15 residues. The V gene end was trimmed by 9 bases and the J gene end by 5 bases; junction bases not matched to a gene: 12. Germline V gene sequence: CDR1 MNHEY, CDR2 SMNVEV (reference sequence). The DNA of the CDR3 is TGTGCCAGTCGTAACCTGGGACTAGGACACAATGAGCAGTTCTTC. Its translation is CASRNLGLGHNEQFF.

The chain links TRBV6-1 to TRBJ2-1, with 8 bases that match TRBD1. The CDR3 length is 13 residues. V lost 7 bases to trimming and J lost 2 bases; unmatched junction nucleotides: 1. From germline, CDR1 is MNHNS and CDR2 SASEGT. The CDR3 here is CASMGQAYNEQFF. CDR3 nucleotides: TGTGCCAGCATGGGACAGGCCTACAATGAGCAGTTCTTC.

The chain employs TRBV10-3 and TRBJ2-2; D gene unclear. Per the germline V gene, CDR1 is ENHRY and CDR2 is SYGVKD. The CDR3 totals 14 residues. V gave up 4 bases and J gave up 5 bases, with 11 bases separating them. The CDR3 DNA reads TGTGCCATCAGTGCGGCAATTCGGACCGGGGAGCTGTTTTTT. Its translation is CAISAAIRTGELFF.

This chain uses TRBV18 with TRBJ2-1; 10 bases are shared with TRBD2. The V gene end was trimmed by 6 bases and the J gene end by 6 bases; junction bases not matched to a gene: 8. Germline CDR1 is KGHSH and CDR2 is LQKENI. This CDR3 has 15 amino acids. In nucleotides, the CDR3 is TGTGCCAGCTCGGAGGCGGGACTAGCGTTCAATGAGCAGTTCTTC. Translating gives CASSEAGLAFNEQFF.

The chain is built from TRBV28 and TRBJ1-5, with 7 nucleotides matching TRBD1. There are 17 residues in the CDR3. V shed 3 bases, J shed 4 bases, and the junction held 12 bases outside the gene matches. From germline, CDR1 is MDHEN and CDR2 SYDVKM. In DNA, the CDR3 is TGTGCCAGCAGTTTCTCACCCCACAGGGGCCGTAATCAGCCCCAGCATTTT. Encoded protein: CASSFSPHRGRNQPQHF. The full variable domain, with the rest looked up from reference TRBV28 and TRBJ1-5, is DVKVTQSSRYLVKRTGEKVFLECVQDMDHENMFWYRQDPGLGLRLIYFSYDVKMKEKGDIPEGYSVSREKKERFSLILESASTNQTSMYLCASSFSPHRGRNQPQHFGDGTRLSIL.

The V call is TRBV4-2, the J call TRBJ2-2; unclear D gene. V lost 4 bases, J lost 2 bases, and 8 bases lay in between. Germline V CDR1 and CDR2: LGHNA, YNFKEQ. The CDR3 covers 14 residues. The CDR3 sequence: CASSPRSNTGELFF. CDR3 DNA sequence: TGTGCCAGCAGCCCTCGGAGTAACACCGGGGAGCTGTTTTTT.

The chain carries TRBV9 and TRBJ2-1, with 9 bases matching TRBD2. The junction had 7 bases not matched to a gene; V was cut back by 3 bases and J by 3 bases. CDR3 length equals 16 residues. The germline V gene has CDR1 SGDLS and CDR2 YYNGEE. The CDR3, as DNA: TGTGCCAGCAGCGCCAGCGGGAGGACAATCTACAATGAGCAGTTCTTC. Its translation is CASSASGRTIYNEQFF. The whole variable domain, filled in from reference TRBV9 and TRBJ2-1, reads DSGVTQTPKHLITATGQRVTLRCSPRSGDLSVYWYQQSLDQGLQFLIQYYNGEERAKGNILERFSAQQFPDLHSELNLSSLELGDSALYFCASSASGRTIYNEQFFGPGTRLTVL.

This clone has a handful of counts. The chain uses TRBV5-1 and TRBJ2-1; the D gene is possibly TRBD2 (6 bases). The CDR3 sequence is 15 residues long. The ends were cut back, 0 bases at V and 5 bases at J, with 12 bases in the middle. CDR1 SGHRS and CDR2 YFSETQ come from the germline V gene. The CDR3 spells CASSLVVGGDNEQFF. The CDR3 coding sequence is TGCGCCAGCAGCTTGGTGGTTGGCGGGGACAATGAGCAGTTCTTC.

The chain combines TRBV30 with TRBJ2-3, with TRBD1 matching over 11 bases. Germline values: CDR1 GTSNPN, CDR2 SVGIG (reference sequence). This CDR3 has 15 amino acids. V lost 4 bases and J lost 3; bases outside the gene matches: 6. CDR3 region: CAWTLGQGGTDTQYF. In DNA form, the CDR3 reads TGTGCCTGGACTTTGGGACAGGGGGGTACAGATACGCAGTATTTT.

This chain uses TRBV7-2 with TRBJ1-2; D unresolved. Germline loops: CDR1 SGHTA, CDR2 FQGNSA. This CDR3 spans 11 amino acids. The germline V and J ends were trimmed by 1 base and 8 bases, with 5 bases remaining between them. The CDR3 DNA reads as TGTGCCAGCAGCTTAGTTGGGGGCTACACCTTC. Translating gives CASSLVGGYTF.

The J gene is TRBJ1-2, the V gene TRBV6-5, with 8 bases that match TRBD1. This CDR3 is 14 amino acids long. V lost 6 bases, J lost 4 bases, and 7 bases stayed unmatched. The germline V gene has CDR1 MNHEY and CDR2 SVGAGI. The CDR3 DNA reads as TGTGCCAGCAGGCGGACAGGGCGCCTCTATGGCTACACCTTC. It specifies CASRRTGRLYGYTF.

The chain employs TRBV7-9 and TRBJ2-3; D not certain. Trimming removed 3 bases from V and 4 bases from J, with 11 bases in between. Germline CDR1 and CDR2: SEHNR and FQNEAQ (reference sequence). This CDR3 spans 14 amino acids. The chain's CDR3 is CASSLWQTPDTQYF. CDR3 bases: TGTGCCAGCAGCTTGTGGCAGACGCCAGATACGCAGTATTTT.

The gene calls are TRBV5-6 and TRBJ2-5, with a possible D match to TRBD2 (5 bases). The germline V gene has CDR1 SGHDT and CDR2 YYEEEE. The CDR3 covers 13 residues. Trimming pared 4 bases from V and 9 bases from J, leaving 16 bases between. CDR3 DNA: TGTGCCAGCAGCGCCCGGACTGGGCTCGCCCAGTACTTC. It specifies CASSARTGLAQYF.

The chain combines TRBV5-1 with TRBJ1-3; D gene unclear. The CDR3 is 16 residues long. Trimming pared 0 bases from V and 0 bases from J, leaving 10 bases between. The germline V gene has CDR1 SGHRS and CDR2 YFSETQ. The CDR3 region has the DNA TGCGCCAGCAGCTTGGCCGCTAGTAACTCTGGAAACACCATATATTTT. Its translation is CASSLAASNSGNTIYF.

This rearrangement joins TRBV11-2 to TRBJ2-1, with no clear D. The CDR3 has 15 residues. V was pared by 6 bases and J by 5 bases, with 17 bases between. From germline, CDR1 is SGHAT and CDR2 FQNNGV. This CDR3 is CASSHGLGRNNEQFF. CDR3 DNA sequence: TGTGCCAGCAGTCACGGGCTAGGGCGAAACAATGAGCAGTTCTTC.

V usage is TRBV5-6 and J usage is TRBJ2-1, with TRBD2 matching 8 bases. V lost 0 bases to trimming and J lost 3 bases; unmatched junction nucleotides: 8. Germline CDR1 and CDR2: SGHDT and YYEEEE. This CDR3 has 17 amino acids. The CDR3: CASSLGLAGFFYNEQFF. CDR3 nucleotides: TGTGCCAGCAGCTTGGGGTTAGCGGGATTCTTCTACAATGAGCAGTTCTTC.

The chain joins TRBV27 to TRBJ2-3; 10 bases align to TRBD1. There are 17 residues in the CDR3. V was pared by 6 bases and J by 3 bases, with 12 bases of the junction left unmatched. CDR1 and CDR2 (germline): MNHEY, SMNVEV (reference sequence). CDR3 residues: CASSWIPGQGRTDTQYF. The CDR3 DNA reads as TGTGCCAGCAGCTGGATACCGGGACAGGGGAGGACAGATACGCAGTATTTT.

The J gene is TRBJ2-3, the V gene TRBV5-6; D may correspond to TRBD1 or TRBD2 (5 bases each). Germline CDR1 and CDR2: SGHDT and YYEEEE. Between the trimmed V and J ends, which lost 2 bases and 0 bases, there was a span of 10 bases. CDR3 size: 15 residues. The CDR3 DNA is TGTGCCAGCAGCTTTGGGGGATTGAGCACAGATACGCAGTATTTT. Protein product: CASSFGGLSTDTQYF. Combining the CDR3 with reference TRBV5-6 and TRBJ2-3 gives the whole variable domain DAGVTQSPTHLIKTRGQQVTLRCSPKSGHDTVSWYQQALGQGPQFIFQYYEEEERQRGNFPDRFSGHQFPNYSSELNVNALLLGDSALYLCASSFGGLSTDTQYFGPGTRLTVL.

The rearrangement uses TRBV5-4 and TRBJ2-7; 12 bases line up with TRBD2. V dropped 4 bases and J dropped 4; count of bases not matched to a gene: 9. This CDR3 comprises 16 residues. CDR1 and CDR2 from the germline V gene are SGHNT and YYREEE (reference sequence). CDR3 loop: CASSPGGTSGRYEQYF. In DNA, the CDR3 is TGTGCCAGCAGCCCCGGGGGTACTAGCGGGAGGTACGAGCAGTACTTC.

CDR3 residues: CASSMNKRRGGDEQYF. In nucleotides, the CDR3 is TGTGCCAGTAGTATGAATAAGAGAAGGGGCGGGGACGAGCAGTACTTC. The rearrangement joins TRBV19 to TRBJ2-7; weak D call: TRBD2 (6 bases). V shed 3 bases and J shed 5 bases, with 20 bases lying between them. CDR3 length equals 16 residues. The V gene's germline CDR1 is LNHDA and CDR2 SQIVND (reference sequence).

The chain joins TRBV7-8 to TRBJ1-5; TRBD1 agrees at 7 bases. The CDR3 loop spans 18 amino acids. Germline trimming cut 2 bases from V and 0 bases from J; bases unmatched to any gene: 10. CDR1 is SGHVS and CDR2 is FQNEAQ in the germline V gene. DNA for the CDR3: TGTGCCAGCAGCTTAAGAGACAGGGTAGCCGGTAGCAATCAGCCCCAGCATTTT. Translation gives CASSLRDRVAGSNQPQHF.

V is TRBV28 and J is TRBJ2-7; D is undetermined. Deletions cut 5 bases from V and 0 bases from J, with 8 bases between. Germline V gene sequence: CDR1 MDHEN, CDR2 SYDVKM. The CDR3 has 13 residues. For the CDR3, the DNA is TGTGCCAGCAGTACTCCTAACTCCTACGAGCAGTACTTC. Encoded protein: CASSTPNSYEQYF.

This chain connects TRBV5-1 to TRBJ2-2; 7 positions match TRBD1. The CDR3 runs to 17 residues. Germline CDR1 is SGHRS and CDR2 is YFSETQ. Unmatched junction bases numbered 5, after V lost 0 bases and J lost 0 bases. Here the CDR3 reads CASSLGYGTANTGELFF. The CDR3 coding sequence is TGCGCCAGCAGCTTGGGTTATGGGACAGCGAACACCGGGGAGCTGTTTTTT.

This rearrangement joins TRBV7-3 to TRBJ2-7, with 7 bases lining up with TRBD2. Looked up from germline, CDR1 is SGHTA and CDR2 is FQGTGA. With 2 bases clipped from V and 4 bases from J, the junction kept 2 bases outside the gene matches. The CDR3 consists of 13 residues. As DNA, the CDR3 is TGTGCCAGCAGCTTACTGGGGGGGTACGAGCAGTACTTC. The encoded protein is CASSLLGGYEQYF.

V gene TRBV6-1 combines with J gene TRBJ1-5, with D possibly matching TRBD1 (5 bases). The germline CDR1 and CDR2 sequences are MNHNS and SASEGT. V lost 0 bases and J lost 6, with 9 bases in between. The CDR3 has 14 residues. CDR3 sequence: CASSEAGTFQPQHF. The CDR3 nucleotides are TGTGCCAGCAGTGAAGCAGGGACGTTTCAGCCCCAGCATTTT.

This rearrangement joins TRBV19 to TRBJ2-7; TRBD2 is a possible D gene (5 bases). Germline assignment: CDR1 LNHDA and CDR2 SQIVND (reference sequence). Trimming cost V 9 bases and J 3 bases, with 18 bases left between them. The CDR3 length is 14 residues. The CDR3 DNA follows: TGTGCCAGGTTTACTTCCAACGGACTCTACGAGCAGTACTTC. Amino acids: CARFTSNGLYEQYF.

The CDR3 DNA reads as TGTGCCAGCAGCGTGGGACCAAACCCCAATGAGCAGTTCTTC. This translates into CASSVGPNPNEQFF. The V call is TRBV7-3, the J call TRBJ2-1; either TRBD1 or TRBD2 may supply D (5 bases each). The CDR3 has 14 amino acids. Germline CDR1 SGHTA, CDR2 FQGTGA. V dropped 5 bases and J dropped 6 bases, with 14 bases sitting between them.

The J gene is TRBJ2-3, the V gene TRBV18; TRBD2 aligns across 11 bases. After removal of 6 bases from V and 2 bases from J, the junction contained 1 base not matched to a gene. The germline gives CDR1 KGHSH, CDR2 LQKENI. The CDR3 length is 14 residues. CDR3 in DNA: TGTGCCAGCTCGACTAGCGGGAACACAGATACGCAGTATTTT. This translates into CASSTSGNTDTQYF. The full variable domain, in which reference TRBV18 and TRBJ2-3 provide the parts outside the CDR3, is NAGVMQNPRHLVRRRGQEARLRCSPMKGHSHVYWYRQLPEEGLKFMVYLQKENIIDESGMPKERFSAEFPKEGPSILRIQQVVRGDSAAYFCASSTSGNTDTQYFGPGTRLTVL.

CDR3 in DNA: TGTGCCGGAGACAGATCCCGAGAGACCCAGTACTTC. Its translation: CAGDRSRETQYF. The chain has TRBV27 and TRBJ2-5; possibly TRBD1 for D (5 bases). The V gene lost 11 bases and the J gene lost 4 bases, with 14 bases spanning the gap. Germline V gene data show CDR1 as MNHEY and CDR2 as SMNVEV (reference sequence). The CDR3 loop spans 12 amino acids.